One and the same sample provided the 10 T cell receptor beta chains below, sequenced in a study of T-cell memory formation after mild COVID-19. TCRdb reprocessed the 5' RACE reads with MiXCR, giving one entry per CDR3 protein. The data contain about 560,000 distinct CDR3 sequences, roughly 20% of them seen just once; the ten biggest clones take up 8.4%. The specimen sequenced was PBMCs or a T cell subset sorted from them (not recorded which). The receptors shown here come from an adult woman who had mild COVID-19 (a few samples of this study predate the infection). Cell type and time point are not known.

This clonotype was counted only a few times. This sequence joins TRBV4-1 and TRBJ2-6; D tentatively reads TRBD1 or TRBD2 (5 bases each). With 2 bases removed from V and 4 bases from J, the gap between germline ends came to 12 bases. The CDR3 covers 16 residues. Germline V lookup: CDR1 MGHRA, CDR2 YSYEKL. The DNA of the CDR3 is TGCGCCAGCAGCCAAAGAGGGGATCCCGGGGCCAACGTCCTGACTTTC. Translation gives CASSQRGDPGANVLTF.

Here the CDR3 reads CASSVGTGANYGYTF. The CDR3 nucleotides read TGTGCCAGCAGCGTAGGAACAGGGGCGAACTATGGCTACACCTTC. The chain uses TRBV9 and TRBJ1-2; 7 nucleotides agree with TRBD1. With V trimmed by 0 bases and J by 2 bases, 4 bases remained unmatched. Germline V gene lookup returns CDR1 SGDLS and CDR2 YYNGEE. The CDR3 runs to 15 residues.

The CDR3 protein is CASRRASYNEQFF. The CDR3 DNA sequence: TGTGCCTCCAGGAGGGCATCCTACAATGAGCAGTTCTTC. V gene TRBV12-3 or TRBV12-4 combines with J gene TRBJ2-1; maybe TRBD2 (6 bases). V was shortened by 11 bases and J by 1 base, with 12 bases between the two germline ends. The CDR3 has 13 amino acids.

This clonotype was seen only a few times. The CDR3 DNA follows: TGTGCCAGCAGACGACAGGGTTCTGGGGCCAACGTCCTGACTTTC. Translation: CASRRQGSGANVLTF. This rearrangement joins TRBV2 to TRBJ2-6; TRBD1 matches at 7 bases. This CDR3 is 15 amino acids long. J lost 1 base, V lost 6 bases, and 3 bases had no gene match. CDR1 is SNHLY and CDR2 is FYNNEI in the germline V gene.

The chain joins TRBV7-9 to TRBJ2-1, with D possibly matching TRBD2 (6 bases). Germline V gene lookup returns CDR1 SEHNR and CDR2 FQNEAQ (reference sequence). The CDR3 is made up of 12 amino acids. Trimming cost V 5 bases and J 6 bases, with 8 bases left between them. CDR3 sequence reads: CASSRDSNEQFF. DNA of the CDR3: TGTGCCAGCAGCCGGGACTCCAATGAGCAGTTCTTC.

This clonotype was counted many times. J is TRBJ1-4 and V is TRBV20-1; no reliable D call. CDR3 length equals 14 residues. V dropped 5 bases and J dropped 0 bases, with 10 bases sitting between them. From germline, CDR1 is DFQATT and CDR2 SNEGSKA (reference sequence). This chain's CDR3 is CSAPYQATNEKLFF. DNA of the CDR3: TGCAGTGCTCCTTACCAAGCAACTAATGAAAAACTGTTTTTT.

The chain uses TRBV11-3 and TRBJ2-3; D is unclear. The CDR3 contains 17 residues. V was clipped by 2 bases and J by 0 bases, with 15 bases between them. Germline V CDR1 and CDR2: SGHNT, YENEEA. This CDR3 reads CASSLTEIVSSTDTQYF. CDR3 nucleotides: TGTGCCAGCAGCTTAACAGAGATCGTTTCTAGCACAGATACGCAGTATTTT.

This clonotype came up many times. Here the CDR3 reads CASSPRTGLMNSPLHF. The CDR3 region has the DNA TGTGCCAGTAGTCCTCGGACAGGGCTAATGAATTCACCCCTCCACTTT. V gene TRBV19 combines with J gene TRBJ1-6, with 8 bases that match TRBD1. Germline values: CDR1 LNHDA, CDR2 SQIVND (reference sequence). The CDR3 contains 16 residues. Trimming removed 5 bases from V and 7 bases from J; junction bases left unmatched: 10.

The table lists this clonotype with a few counts. This rearrangement joins TRBV7-3 to TRBJ2-7; TRBD1 agrees at 11 bases. The V gene's germline CDR1 is SGHTA and CDR2 FQGTGA. V was pared by 2 bases and J by 4 bases, with 4 bases of the junction left unmatched. The CDR3 contains 15 residues. CDR3 in DNA: TGTGCCAGCAGCTTATGGGGACAGGGGGGATACGAGCAGTACTTC. It translates to CASSLWGQGGYEQYF.

The chain uses TRBV19 and TRBJ1-5; D may be TRBD1 (5 bases). The CDR3 sequence is 9 residues long. The germline gives CDR1 LNHDA, CDR2 SQIVND (reference sequence). Trimming took off 11 bases at V and 10 bases at J, with 9 bases between the two ends. The CDR3 DNA follows: TGTGCCGATGGGGGTCCCCAGCATTTT. Its translation is CADGGPQHF. Full variable domain (remainder filled in from reference TRBV19 and TRBJ1-5): DGGITQSPKYLFRKEGQNVTLSCEQNLNHDAMYWYRQDPGQGLRLIYYSQIVNDFQKGDIAEGYSVSREKKESFPLTVTSAQKNPTAFYLCADGGPQHFGDGTRLSIL.